The present entry profiles one T cell receptor (beta chain) with its context. Its antigen is currently unknown. TCR alpha and beta CDR3s were amplified from mRNA by semiquantitative ARM-PCR. Tagged nested gene-specific primers were used first, then communal superprimers amplified exponentially. TCRdb re-called the multiplex PCR reads with MiXCR, one entry per CDR3 protein. The table has some 13,000 distinct CDR3 sequences, 60% seen once. This entry comes from a study of relationships among human T cell subsets. CD4+CD25+ regulatory T cells came from anti-CD25 bead selection of positively selected CD4+ cells. T cell subsets were isolated with magnetic beads coated with subset-specific monoclonal antibodies. Study results and limitations: Th1, Th2 and regulatory subsets overlapped substantially in CDR3 sequences. The seven subsets showed no significant differences in gene usage or CDR3 length. Bead-based sorting did not rule out CD4+CD8+ double-positive cells.

Germline V gene sequence: CDR1 MNHEY, CDR2 SMNVEV (reference sequence). V lost 4 bases, J lost 4 bases, and 8 bases stayed unmatched. This CDR3 is built from 15 residues. Sequenced input: Tregs sorted from blood. The TCR sequence derives from a middle-aged man in good health. The chain recombines TRBV27 with TRBJ2-5; 8 bases line up with TRBD2. The CDR3: CASSWAGLAGETQYF. The CDR3 DNA reads TGTGCCAGCAGTTGGGCCGGGCTAGCGGGAGAGACCCAGTACTTC.